The clone carrying this TCR beta chain is a singleton in its sample. The antigen is unknown. The data are from a study of cytomegalovirus exposure and HLA in healthy donors. About the research overall: Among several hundred genotyped donors, around 82% fell in the Caucasian-associated ancestry cluster. General observations from the study: CMV antigen specificity was confirmed in vitro for three CMV-associated chains.

The junction had 9 bases not matched to a gene; V was cut back by 0 bases and J by 5 bases. The CDR3 has 17 amino acids. CDR1 and CDR2 from the germline V gene are SGHNT and YYREEE (reference sequence). This PCR relied on a set of 60 Vbeta primers and 13 Jbeta primers. Under the authors' procedure: In a later analysis, the count reached tens of millions of unique TCR beta chains, with about 9.9 million shared. The repertoire was sequenced with immunoSEQ multiplex PCR; TCRdb's copy has only in-frame clones and lacks some. The V and J calls and clone size are taken from that table; D and trimming were inferred from the DNA. The profile shows over 150,000 clones, 75% to 90% of them singletons.

Sequencing used PBMCs. The TCR was taken from a boy aged 2 to 9 in good health and CMV-seronegative. The rearrangement uses TRBV5-4 and TRBJ2-5; 11 nucleotides line up with TRBD2. The CDR3, as DNA: TGTGCCAGCAGCTTGGATAGCGGGGGGGCGGTTGGGGAGACCCAGTACTTC. Amino acid sequence: CASSLDSGGAVGETQYF. Full variable domain (outside the CDR3, taken from reference TRBV5-4 and TRBJ2-5): ETGVTQSPTHLIKTRGQQVTLRCSSQSGHNTVSWYQQALGQGPQFIFQYYREEENGRGNFPPRFSGLQFPNYSSELNVNALELDDSALYLCASSLDSGGAVGETQYFGPGTRLLVL.